Listed here is a single T cell receptor (beta chain). This CDR3 region has 16 residues. Germline trimming cut 0 bases from V and 8 bases from J; bases unmatched to any gene: 7. Per germline, CDR1 MNHEY and CDR2 SVGEGT. In the source study's methods: Reference gene primer amplification gave nucleated cell count estimates. The repertoire was sequenced with immunoSEQ multiplex PCR; TCRdb's copy has only in-frame clones and lacks some. V and J calls and clone size are those listed in that table; D and trimming were worked out from the DNA. The sample includes 150,000 or so clones, about 80% of them seen just once. This sample stems from a study of blood T cell repertoires in COVID-19.

Sequences were obtained from peripheral blood. This chain links TRBV6-2 or TRBV6-3 with TRBJ1-4; TRBD1 aligns across 9 bases. The source of this sequence is a man in his fifties or sixties with acute or convalescent COVID-19. CDR3 nucleotide sequence: TGTGCCAGCAGTTACTCGACCGGGACAGGGTTGGAAAAACTGTTTTTT. This codes for CASSYSTGTGLEKLFF.